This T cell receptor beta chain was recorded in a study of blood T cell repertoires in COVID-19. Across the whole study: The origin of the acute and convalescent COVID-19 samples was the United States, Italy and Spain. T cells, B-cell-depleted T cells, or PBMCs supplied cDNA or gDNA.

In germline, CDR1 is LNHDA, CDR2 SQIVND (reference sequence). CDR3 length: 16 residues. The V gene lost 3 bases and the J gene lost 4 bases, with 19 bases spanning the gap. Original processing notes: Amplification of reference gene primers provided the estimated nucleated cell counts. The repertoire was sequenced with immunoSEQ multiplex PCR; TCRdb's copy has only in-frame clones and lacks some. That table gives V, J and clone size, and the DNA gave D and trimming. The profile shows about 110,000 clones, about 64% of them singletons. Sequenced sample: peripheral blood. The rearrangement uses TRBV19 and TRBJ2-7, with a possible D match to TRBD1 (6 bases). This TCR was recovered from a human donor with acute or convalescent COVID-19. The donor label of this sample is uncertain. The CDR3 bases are TGTGCCAGTAGTATTCACATACAGGGAGCTACTTACGAGCAGTACTTC. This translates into CASSIHIQGATYEQYF.